This TCR beta chain was documented in a study of low-dose radiotherapy and immunotherapy resistance in tumors. Study at large: Intravenous nivolumab 240 mg every two weeks plus ipilimumab 1 mg/kg every six weeks was given to patients.

J lost 7 bases, V lost 2 bases, and 6 bases had no gene match. This CDR3 is 16 amino acids long. The germline CDR1 and CDR2 sequences are SGHRS and YFSETQ. As to time point: before trial treatment. Donors were administered nivolumab, ipilimumab, aspirin and low-dose cyclophosphamide, together with low-dose radiotherapy. Priming of first-strand cDNA relied on TRAV- and TRBV-specific primers (covering alpha and beta chains). TCR amplification ran 20 PCR cycles using constant-region and V-primer adapter primers. The isolated mRNA underwent amplification through in vitro transcription. MiXCR was run by TCRdb on the reads, yielding one entry per CDR3 protein. The profile shows 59,000 or so distinct CDR3 sequences, about 26% of them singletons. This clonotype was recorded many times.

The source was PBMCs, collected before treatment. The gene calls are TRBV5-1 and TRBJ2-1, with 13 bases aligning to TRBD2. This sequence was found in a male donor with rectosigmoid adenocarcinoma. Here the CDR3 DNA reads TGCGCCAGCAGCTTATCACTAGCGGGAGGGAGGAATGAGCAGTTCTTC. Translating gives CASSLSLAGGRNEQFF. Complete variable domain (other parts from reference TRBV5-1 and TRBJ2-1): KAGVTQTPRYLIKTRGQQVTLSCSPISGHRSVSWYQQTPGQGLQFLFEYFSETQRNKGNFPGRFSGRQFSNSRSEMNVSTLELGDSALYLCASSLSLAGGRNEQFFGPGTRLTVL.